The clone carrying this TCR beta chain was observed a handful of times. The data were taken from a study of T-cell reconstitution after alpha-beta-depleted transplantation in children. Unique molecular identifiers were used in preparing the TCRbeta library. TCRdb called the PCR reads again in MiXCR, with one record for every CDR3 protein. Of roughly 350,000 distinct CDR3 sequences listed, about 9.3% are singletons. Per germline, CDR1 DFQATT and CDR2 SNEGSKA (reference sequence). With 5 bases clipped from V and 6 bases from J, the junction kept 8 bases outside the gene matches. The CDR3 has 14 amino acids.

This specimen was PBMCs from the stem cell graft donor, taken from the stem cell graft. The clonotype originates from a human donor who donated a stem cell graft to a child with acute lymphoblastic leukemia. The chain has TRBV20-1 and TRBJ2-1, with 9 bases identical to TRBD1. The CDR3 spells CSARDRDLLNEQFF. CDR3 DNA sequence: TGCAGTGCTCGGGACAGGGACCTTCTCAATGAGCAGTTCTTC.